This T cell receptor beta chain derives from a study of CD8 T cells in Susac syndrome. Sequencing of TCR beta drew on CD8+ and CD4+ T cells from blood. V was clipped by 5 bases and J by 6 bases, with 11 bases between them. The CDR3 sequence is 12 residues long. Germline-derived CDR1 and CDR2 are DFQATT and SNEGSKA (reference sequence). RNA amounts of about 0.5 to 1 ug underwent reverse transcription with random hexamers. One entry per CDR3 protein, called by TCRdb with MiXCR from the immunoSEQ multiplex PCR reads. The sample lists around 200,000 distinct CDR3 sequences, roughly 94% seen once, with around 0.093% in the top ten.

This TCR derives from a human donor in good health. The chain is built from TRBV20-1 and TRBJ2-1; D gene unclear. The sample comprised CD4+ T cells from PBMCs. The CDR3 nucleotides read TGCAGTGCTGGGATCGTGTCCAATGAGCAGTTCTTC. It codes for CSAGIVSNEQFF.